Listed here are 20 T cell receptor beta chains from one sample, sequenced in a study of regulatory T cells in long-lasting Graves disease. As to time point: newly diagnosed GD, antithyroid drugs for less than 3 months. Construction of the TCR library relied on RNA isolated from PBMCs. The TCR beta library used iRepertoire HTBI primers with Arm-PCR amplification of CDR3. A single record per CDR3 protein comes from TCRdb applying MiXCR to the multiplex PCR reads. The profile shows about 440,000 distinct CDR3 sequences, 15% of them singletons. The same data also contributed to another study, on T cells in Graves' hyperthyroidism and ophthalmopathy.

The source was peripheral blood mononuclear cells (PBMCs), collected at new diagnosis, from a patient treated with antithyroid drugs. These receptors all stem from a woman in her twenties or thirties with Graves disease.

In this sample, this clonotype turned up many times. V gene TRBV2 combines with J gene TRBJ2-1, with D possibly matching TRBD2 (7 bases). The CDR3 extends over 11 amino acids. Germline V gives CDR1 SNHLY, CDR2 FYNNEI. The V end was cut by 8 bases, the J end by 13 bases, with 15 bases between. CDR3 nucleotides: TGTGCCAGCCCCAGGGGAGGGCACCAGTTCTTC. Its translation is CASPRGGHQFF. Variable domain in full (rest from reference TRBV2 and TRBJ2-1): EPEVTQTPSHQVTQMGQEVILRCVPISNHLYFYWYRQILGQKVEFLVSFYNNEISEKSEIFDDQFSVERPDGSNFTLKIRSTKLEDSAMYFCASPRGGHQFFGPGTRLTVL.

This clonotype was observed a few times. This chain joins TRBV11-3 and TRBJ1-5; 7 bases are shared with TRBD1. Germline CDR1 and CDR2: SGHNT and YENEEA. The CDR3 contains 17 residues. Trimming removed 1 base from V and 4 bases from J; junction bases left unmatched: 10. CDR3 coding DNA: TGTGCCAGCAGCTTAGGGGCATACAGGGGACGAAATCAGCCCCAGCATTTT. It translates to CASSLGAYRGRNQPQHF.

This chain links TRBV7-3 with TRBJ2-3; possible D gene TRBD2, 5 bases. The V gene's germline CDR1 is SGHTA and CDR2 FQGTGA. V lost 1 base, J lost 1 base, and 9 bases lay in between. The CDR3 length is 15 residues. CDR3 in DNA: TGTGCCAGCAGCTTAATTGGCGGGCGCACAGATACGCAGTATTTT. Protein: CASSLIGGRTDTQYF.

This clonotype was observed at least ten times. This chain connects TRBV12-3 or TRBV12-4 to TRBJ2-2; the D gene could be TRBD1 or TRBD2 (5 bases each). The length of the CDR3 is 14 residues. Trimming removed 5 bases from V and 6 bases from J, with 13 bases in between. The CDR3 is CASSIRQGAGELFF. CDR3 DNA sequence: TGTGCCAGCAGTATCAGGCAGGGAGCCGGGGAGCTGTTTTTT.

This chain links TRBV10-3 with TRBJ2-1, with TRBD2 matching 14 bases. In germline, CDR1 is ENHRY, CDR2 SYGVKD. The CDR3 contains 20 residues. V shed 4 bases, J shed 6 bases, and the junction held 17 bases outside the gene matches. The CDR3 coding sequence is TGTGCCATCAGTGCCTGGGGGACTAGCGGGAGTAGTCGGAGAGGCAATGAGCAGTTCTTC. Its translation: CAISAWGTSGSSRRGNEQFF.

This clonotype was seen more than once but under ten times. The chain recombines TRBV19 with TRBJ1-2; D might be TRBD1 (5 bases). Germline CDR1 reads LNHDA; CDR2 reads SQIVND (reference sequence). The CDR3 consists of 14 residues. V shed 11 bases and J shed 4 bases, with 20 bases lying between them. The CDR3 sequence is CASQRDRVTYGYTF. The CDR3 DNA reads TGTGCCTCCCAACGGGACCGAGTAACCTATGGCTACACCTTC.

This clonotype was observed many times. The V gene is TRBV20-1, the J gene TRBJ2-7, with 9 bases matching TRBD2. CDR3 length: 14 amino acids. Germline V gives CDR1 DFQATT, CDR2 SNEGSKA (reference sequence). V dropped 0 bases and J dropped 3; count of bases not matched to a gene: 3. The DNA for the CDR3 is TGCAGTGCTAGAGATCCTAGCGGGGTCTACGAGCAGTACTTC. Its translation: CSARDPSGVYEQYF.

The gene calls are TRBV4-1 and TRBJ2-1; possible D gene TRBD2, 6 bases. The germline V and J ends were trimmed by 0 bases and 6 bases, with 12 bases remaining between them. The germline V gene has CDR1 MGHRA and CDR2 YSYEKL. This CDR3 contains 15 residues. The CDR3 DNA sequence: TGCGCCAGCAGCCAAGACCCCCGGGGAGGCAATGAGCAGTTCTTC. As protein: CASSQDPRGGNEQFF.

This clonotype was found many times. The chain links TRBV3-1 to TRBJ2-7; tentatively, D is TRBD2 (6 bases). V was shortened by 4 bases and J by 6 bases, with 13 bases between the two germline ends. The CDR3 is 13 amino acids. CDR1 and CDR2 from the germline V gene are LGHDT and YNNKEL (reference sequence). The CDR3 loop is CASSLGRRGEQYF. The CDR3 nucleotides are TGTGCCAGCAGCCTCGGACGGAGGGGCGAGCAGTACTTC.

This clonotype was recorded at least ten times. The rearrangement uses TRBV4-1 and TRBJ2-7; 7 nucleotides match TRBD2. CDR1 and CDR2 (germline): MGHRA, YSYEKL. The CDR3 loop spans 12 amino acids. Trimming removed 0 bases from V and 7 bases from J; junction bases left unmatched: 0. The CDR3 DNA follows: TGCGCCAGCAGCCAAGACGGGGGGGAGCAGTACTTC. Its protein product is CASSQDGGEQYF.

Remarks on this clonotype: Because it lacks the conserved phenylalanine or tryptophan at the end, this CDR3 is likely a read error. The chain employs TRBV20-1 and TRBJ1-1; D unclear. V was clipped by 3 bases and J by 0 bases, with 8 bases between them. This CDR3 contains 13 residues. Germline loops: CDR1 DFQATT, CDR2 SNEGSKA (reference sequence). The CDR3 DNA reads TGCAGTGCTAGCCGGGATTTGAACACTGAAGCTTTCCTT. Amino acids: CSASRDLNTEAFL.

This clonotype appeared many times. The V and J genes are TRBV12-3 or TRBV12-4 and TRBJ1-2, with D tentatively TRBD1 (5 bases). The CDR3 loop spans 15 amino acids. The ends were cut back, 2 bases at V and 4 bases at J, with 14 bases in the middle. The CDR3 is CASSLRPETAYGYTF. CDR3 nucleotides: TGTGCCAGCAGTTTAAGACCCGAGACAGCCTATGGCTACACCTTC.

A note on this clonotype: Just one base apart from a much larger clone, this may be a read error. The V and J genes are TRBV11-2 and TRBJ1-4, with 10 bases that match TRBD1. Germline V gene data show CDR1 as SGHAT and CDR2 as FQNNGV. This CDR3 contains 16 residues. Trimming cost V 1 base and J 10 bases; bases outside gene matches: 9. The DNA of the CDR3 is TGTGCCAGCAGCTTAGGATTCGGGACAGGGGATGGAAAACTGTTTTTT. It is translated as CASSLGFGTGDGKLFF.

The V and J genes are TRBV15 and TRBJ2-3; 12 bases match TRBD2. Germline CDR1 LNHNV, CDR2 YYDKDF (reference sequence). The V and J ends lost 0 bases and 2 bases, in that order; junction bases with no gene match: 6. CDR3 length: 18 amino acids. The chain's CDR3 is CATSRDTLAGGPTDTQYF. CDR3 DNA: TGTGCCACCAGCAGAGATACCCTAGCGGGAGGGCCCACAGATACGCAGTATTTT.

V usage is TRBV27 and J usage is TRBJ2-3, with D possibly being TRBD1 or TRBD2 (5 bases each). V was trimmed by 5 bases and J by 2 bases, leaving 23 bases between them. In germline, CDR1 is MNHEY, CDR2 SMNVEV (reference sequence). The CDR3 is 18 amino acids. The CDR3 sequence: CASSPFLGTRGSTDTQYF. In DNA form, the CDR3 reads TGTGCCAGCAGTCCCTTCCTCGGGACGCGCGGGTCCACAGATACGCAGTATTTT.

The chain recombines TRBV4-1 with TRBJ2-2; 16 bases map to TRBD2. J gave up 4 bases and V 4 bases, and 9 bases lay outside the gene matches. Germline V CDR1 and CDR2: MGHRA, YSYEKL. This CDR3 spans 19 amino acids. For the CDR3, the DNA is TGCGCCAGCAGCCCGGGACTAGCGGGAGGGCCAGGTGGCACCGGGGAGCTGTTTTTT. The encoded protein is CASSPGLAGGPGGTGELFF.

The J gene is TRBJ1-6, the V gene TRBV6-2 or TRBV6-3; maybe TRBD1 (5 bases). V lost 7 bases to trimming and J lost 8 bases, with 15 bases between them. Germline V gene lookup returns CDR1 MNHEY and CDR2 SVGEGT. The CDR3 extends over 14 amino acids. CDR3 amino acids: CASKGLLGDSPLHF. Here the CDR3 DNA reads TGTGCCAGCAAGGGGCTCCTCGGGGATTCACCCCTCCACTTT.

At least ten counts were recorded for this clonotype. CDR3 loop: CASIEGVGRIYGYTF. The DNA for the CDR3 is TGTGCCAGCATAGAAGGGGTAGGGAGAATTTATGGCTACACCTTC. V gene TRBV7-2 combines with J gene TRBJ1-2; possible D gene TRBD1, 5 bases. Deletions cut 7 bases from V and 5 bases from J, with 20 bases between. Germline values: CDR1 SGHTA, CDR2 FQGNSA. The CDR3 has 15 amino acids.

Note on this clonotype: A much larger clone lies a single base off, so this may be a read error. Written as DNA, the CDR3 is TGCAGTGCAACCGGAGACTACGCCGAGACCCAGTGCTTC. It encodes CSATGDYAETQCF. V usage is TRBV20-1 and J usage is TRBJ2-5; TRBD2 might be the D (5 bases). CDR1 and CDR2 from the germline V gene are DFQATT and SNEGSKA (reference sequence). This CDR3 contains 13 residues.

This clonotype has more than one count but fewer than ten. The rearrangement uses TRBV10-2 and TRBJ2-1, with 9 bases fitting TRBD2. This CDR3 comprises 16 residues. J was trimmed by 2 bases and V by 2 bases; bases with no gene match: 4. Germline V CDR1 and CDR2: WSHSY, SAAADI. The CDR3 spells CASSEASGRPYNEQFF. CDR3 coding DNA: TGCGCCAGCAGTGAGGCGAGCGGGAGGCCCTACAATGAGCAGTTCTTC.